Following are 8 T cell receptor beta chains from one sample sequenced in a study of blood T cell repertoires in COVID-19 (dated by TCRdb to the early 2020s). The library came from the immunoSEQ multiplex PCR assay. Imported from immuneACCESS, the table was reduced by TCRdb to in-frame sequences with V and J called. These copies leave out some clones; in studies compared against another copy, an unresolved V gene accounts for under half, and the cause of the remainder is not known. For this sample there are fewer than 250,000 clones; more than 65% appear just once. The biggest ten clones account for about 17% of the sample. Sequencing input: PBMCs or T cells enriched from blood (not recorded which). The receptors derive from a woman between 45 and 60 years old with acute COVID-19.

CDR3 loop: CASSYSIWTGDYGYTF. The CDR3 DNA follows: TGTGCCAGCAGTTACTCGATTTGGACAGGGGACTATGGCTACACCTTC. The chain combines TRBV6-2 or TRBV6-3 with TRBJ1-2; 9 bases align to TRBD1. CDR1 and CDR2 from the germline V gene are MNHEY and SVGEGT. The CDR3 extends over 16 amino acids. The ends lost 0 bases at V and 3 bases at J; junction bases unmatched: 5.

The chain carries TRBV7-8 and TRBJ1-1, with 8 nucleotides matching TRBD1. The germline CDR1 and CDR2 sequences are SGHVS and FQNEAQ. This CDR3 spans 17 amino acids. Trimming at V came to 2 bases and at J to 0 bases, leaving 8 bases not matched to a gene. The chain's CDR3 is CASSLRGQVSMNTEAFF. The CDR3, as DNA: TGTGCCAGCAGCTTAAGGGGACAGGTCTCCATGAACACTGAAGCTTTCTTT.

The J gene is TRBJ2-7, the V gene TRBV6-5; the match to TRBD2 covers 10 bases. The CDR3 spans 15 residues. Germline trimming cut 11 bases from V and 3 bases from J; bases unmatched to any gene: 13. Germline CDR1 and CDR2: MNHEY and SVGAGI. As DNA, the CDR3 is TGTGCCGGGTGGGCTAGCGGGGGTTCAGTCTACGAGCAGTACGTC. Amino acid sequence: CAGWASGGSVYEQYV.

The gene calls are TRBV19 and TRBJ2-5; 8 bases fit TRBD2. This CDR3 has 15 amino acids. From germline, CDR1 is LNHDA and CDR2 SQIVND (reference sequence). J was trimmed by 3 bases and V by 5 bases; bases with no gene match: 8. CDR3 in DNA: TGTGCCAGTAGTCTCCATGGACTAGCCGAAGAGACCCAGTACTTC. Its protein product is CASSLHGLAEETQYF.

The chain carries TRBV7-2 and TRBJ1-1, with 7 bases matching TRBD1. Germline V gene lookup returns CDR1 SGHTA and CDR2 FQGNSA. The V gene end was trimmed by 3 bases and the J gene end by 5 bases; junction bases not matched to a gene: 3. This CDR3 has 13 amino acids. This CDR3 reads CASSFTGETEAFF. CDR3 sequence (DNA): TGTGCCAGCAGCTTTACAGGGGAGACTGAAGCTTTCTTT.

V gene TRBV6-5 combines with J gene TRBJ2-5, with 13 bases matching TRBD2. There are 16 residues in the CDR3. Germline assignment: CDR1 MNHEY and CDR2 SVGAGI. Losses at the gene ends were 0 bases for V and 6 bases for J; bases not matched to a gene: 4. The CDR3 loop reads CASSYSMTSGGKTQYF. CDR3 sequence (DNA): TGTGCCAGCAGTTACTCTATGACTAGCGGGGGGAAGACCCAGTACTTC.

The genes are TRBV6-5 and TRBJ1-2; D gene unclear. With 4 bases removed from V and 5 bases from J, the gap between germline ends came to 11 bases. This CDR3 contains 13 residues. Germline V gene lookup returns CDR1 MNHEY and CDR2 SVGAGI. CDR3 in DNA: TGTGCCAGCAGTTCCCGACATACTTATGGCTACACCTTC. It is translated as CASSSRHTYGYTF.

V usage is TRBV9 and J usage is TRBJ2-2; D is unclear. This CDR3 comprises 14 residues. Germline loops: CDR1 SGDLS, CDR2 YYNGEE. V gave up 4 bases and J gave up 6 bases, with 13 bases separating them. The CDR3 protein is CASSSFSSSGELFF. The CDR3 coding sequence is TGTGCCAGCAGCTCCTTCTCTAGTTCCGGGGAGCTGTTTTTT. The complete variable domain, with remaining parts taken from reference TRBV9 and TRBJ2-2, reads DSGVTQTPKHLITATGQRVTLRCSPRSGDLSVYWYQQSLDQGLQFLIQYYNGEERAKGNILERFSAQQFPDLHSELNLSSLELGDSALYFCASSSFSSSGELFFGEGSRLTVL.